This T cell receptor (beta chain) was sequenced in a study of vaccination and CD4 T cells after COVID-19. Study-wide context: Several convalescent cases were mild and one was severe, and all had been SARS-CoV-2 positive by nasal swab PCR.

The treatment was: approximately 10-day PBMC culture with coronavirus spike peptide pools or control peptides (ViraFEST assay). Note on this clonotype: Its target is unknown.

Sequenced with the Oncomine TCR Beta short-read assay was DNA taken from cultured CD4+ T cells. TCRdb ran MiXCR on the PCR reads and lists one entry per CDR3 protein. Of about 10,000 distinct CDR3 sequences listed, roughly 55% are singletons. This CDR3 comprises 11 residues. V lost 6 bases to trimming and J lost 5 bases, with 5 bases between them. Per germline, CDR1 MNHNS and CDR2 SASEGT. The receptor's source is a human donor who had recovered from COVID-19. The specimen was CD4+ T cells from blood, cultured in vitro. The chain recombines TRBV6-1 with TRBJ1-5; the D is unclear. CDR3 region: CASSPYQPQHF. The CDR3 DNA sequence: TGTGCCAGCAGCCCTTATCAGCCCCAGCATTTT.